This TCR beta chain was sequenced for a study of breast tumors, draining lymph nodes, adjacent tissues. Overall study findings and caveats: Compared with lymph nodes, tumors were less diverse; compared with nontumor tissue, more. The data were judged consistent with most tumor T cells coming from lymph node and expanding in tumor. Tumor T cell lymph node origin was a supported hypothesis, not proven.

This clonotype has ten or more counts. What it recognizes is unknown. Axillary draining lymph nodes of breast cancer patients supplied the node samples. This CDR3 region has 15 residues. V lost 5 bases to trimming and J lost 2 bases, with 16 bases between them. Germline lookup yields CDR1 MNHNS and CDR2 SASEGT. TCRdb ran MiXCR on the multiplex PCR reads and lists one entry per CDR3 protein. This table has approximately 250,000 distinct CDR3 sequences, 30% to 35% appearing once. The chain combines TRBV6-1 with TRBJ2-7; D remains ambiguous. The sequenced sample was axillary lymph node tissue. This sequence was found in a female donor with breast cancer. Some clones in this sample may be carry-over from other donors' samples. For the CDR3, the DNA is TGTGCCAGCAGTCTGTCTCCGGCACCCCCCTACGAGCAGTACTTC. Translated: CASSLSPAPPYEQYF.